The 5 T cell receptor beta chains below come from one sample, sequenced in a study of brain T cells in children with intractable seizures. Assay: immunoSEQ multiplex PCR; the TCRdb copy retains only in-frame clones and omits some. The sample has 300,000 to 400,000 clones, roughly 93% seen once. Time point: blood from clinic visit 5 months post-surgery; TSC patient then seizure free. The sequences come from peripheral blood, collected 5 to 6 months after surgery. The receptor source for this set is a boy younger than two with tuberous sclerosis and intractable seizures.

The V call is TRBV5-6, the J call TRBJ2-1, with 16 bases identical to TRBD2. Germline V gives CDR1 SGHDT, CDR2 YYEEEE. V was pared by 1 base and J by 7 bases, with 11 bases of the junction left unmatched. The CDR3 is made up of 19 amino acids. Written as DNA, the CDR3 is TGTGCCAGCAGCTTGAAGGGACTAGCGGGAGGGAGGTTTATGAATGAGCAGTTCTTC. Its translation: CASSLKGLAGGRFMNEQFF.

J is TRBJ1-2 and V is TRBV28; no definite D call. Germline V gene lookup returns CDR1 MDHEN and CDR2 SYDVKM. V shed 5 bases and J shed 1 base, with 11 bases lying between them. The length of the CDR3 is 14 residues. CDR3 coding DNA: TGTGCCAGCAGTCCCCCTCGGGTTAACTATGGCTACACCTTC. Protein: CASSPPRVNYGYTF.

The V and J genes are TRBV6-5 and TRBJ2-3; 11 nucleotides align to TRBD2. The length of the CDR3 is 15 residues. With 4 bases clipped from V and 4 bases from J, the junction kept 4 bases outside the gene matches. In germline, CDR1 is MNHEY, CDR2 SVGAGI. Here the CDR3 DNA reads TGTGCCAGCAGTTTGCTAGCGGGAGGCGCAGATACGCAGTATTTT. Translating gives CASSLLAGGADTQYF.

The gene calls are TRBV2 and TRBJ1-4; TRBD1 matches 8 bases. This CDR3 is 17 amino acids long. Germline V gene lookup returns CDR1 SNHLY and CDR2 FYNNEI. V lost 6 bases to trimming and J lost 0 bases; unmatched junction nucleotides: 9. This chain's CDR3 is CASRGPHRGSTNEKLFF. CDR3 nucleotides: TGTGCCAGCAGAGGTCCACACAGGGGGTCAACTAATGAAAAACTGTTTTTT.

This clone appeared a few times. The chain employs TRBV6-5 and TRBJ1-1; weak D call: TRBD1 (5 bases). The CDR3 sequence is 14 residues long. The V and J ends lost 2 bases and 1 base respectively, with 8 bases between them. Germline V gene sequence: CDR1 MNHEY, CDR2 SVGAGI. CDR3 sequence: CASSYGTPNTEAFF. The CDR3 bases are TGTGCCAGCAGTTACGGGACCCCGAACACTGAAGCTTTCTTT.